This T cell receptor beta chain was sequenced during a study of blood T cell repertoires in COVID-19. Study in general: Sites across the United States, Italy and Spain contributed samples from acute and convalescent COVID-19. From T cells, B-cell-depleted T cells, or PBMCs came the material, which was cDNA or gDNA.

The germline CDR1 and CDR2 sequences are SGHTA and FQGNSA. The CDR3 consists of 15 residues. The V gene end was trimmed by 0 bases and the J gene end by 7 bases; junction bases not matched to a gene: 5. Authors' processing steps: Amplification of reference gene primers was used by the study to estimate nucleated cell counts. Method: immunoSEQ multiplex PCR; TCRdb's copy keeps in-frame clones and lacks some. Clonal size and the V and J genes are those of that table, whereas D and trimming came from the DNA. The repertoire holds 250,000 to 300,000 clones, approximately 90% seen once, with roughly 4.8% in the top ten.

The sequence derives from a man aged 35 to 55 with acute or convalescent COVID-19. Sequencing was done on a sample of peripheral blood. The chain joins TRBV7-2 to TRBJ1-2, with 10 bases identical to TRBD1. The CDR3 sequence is CASSLAPGQGRGYTF. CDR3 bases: TGTGCCAGCAGCTTAGCACCGGGACAGGGGCGTGGCTACACCTTC.